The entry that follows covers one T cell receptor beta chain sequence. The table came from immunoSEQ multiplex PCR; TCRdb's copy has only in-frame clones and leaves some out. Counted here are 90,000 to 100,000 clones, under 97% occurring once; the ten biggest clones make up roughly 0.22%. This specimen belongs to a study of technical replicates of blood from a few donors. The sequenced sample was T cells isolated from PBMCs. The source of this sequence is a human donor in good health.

In DNA, the CDR3 is TGTGCCAGCAGCCAGGGTGTCGAAACGGATACGCAGTATTTT. Protein product: CASSQGVETDTQYF. V gene TRBV7-9 combines with J gene TRBJ2-3; weak D call: TRBD1 (5 bases). Germline CDR1 and CDR2: SEHNR and FQNEAQ (reference sequence). CDR3 length: 14 amino acids. V lost 5 bases to trimming and J lost 6 bases, with 15 bases between them.